Included here is one T cell receptor (beta chain) sequence, with context. This entry belongs to a study of graft-versus-host responses after intestinal transplantation. Sequencing used immunoSEQ multiplex PCR; TCRdb keeps in-frame clones, though not all of them. The sample comprises 20,000 to 25,000 clones, about 33% of which are singletons, and about 9.2% rests with the top ten. Investigators plated about 200,000 CFSE-labeled responder cells together with about 200,000 irradiated stimulator cells labeled with violet dye. Between the trimmed V and J ends, which lost 3 bases and 3 bases, there was a span of 13 bases. CDR1 and CDR2 (germline): SGHRS, YFSETQ. The CDR3 has 14 residues.

The rearrangement links TRBV5-1 to TRBJ2-7; tentatively, D is TRBD1 or TRBD2 (5 bases each). The material sequenced was alloreactive CD8+ T cells from a mixed lymphocyte reaction culture, taken before intestinal transplant. Described subset: CFSE-low proliferating T cells sorted from roughly six-day pre-transplant mixed lymphocyte reaction (GvH or HvG direction). The sequence was obtained from a human patient who received an intestinal transplant. The CDR3 bases are TGCGCCAGCAGCTACGGGACGGGAAGCTACGAGCAGTACTTC. Protein sequence: CASSYGTGSYEQYF.